The sequence of this T cell receptor beta chain was determined in a study of molecular identifiers for immune sequencing clone quantification. Overall study: Across replicate runs, RNA obtained from about 19,000 or 110,000 naive CD8 cells was divided into five, with four undergoing sequencing.

This clonotype showed up many times. The antigen is undetermined. Trimming cost V 0 bases and J 4 bases, with 12 bases left between them. This CDR3 is 15 amino acids long. CDR1 MNHNS and CDR2 SASEGT come from the germline V gene. Study findings and constraints: Over 99% of effector molecules, yet under 1% of naive-cell molecules, were held by clones above 20 RNA copies.

With listed TCR primers and previously described methods, bulk TCR libraries were prepared. TCRdb processed the PCR reads anew with MiXCR; each CDR3 protein has one entry. The sample carries over 600,000 distinct CDR3 sequences, about 20% recorded once. The TCR sequence derives from a human donor in good health. Some libraries in this study had Jurkat cell RNA spiked in. The chain carries TRBV6-1 and TRBJ1-2, with a tentative D call TRBD1 (5 bases). The sample consisted of naive CD8+ T cells from blood, with Jurkat cell RNA spiked in. Subset reported: FACS-sorted CD8+CD4-CCR7+CD45RA+ naive T cells. For the CDR3, the DNA is TGTGCCAGCAGTGAAGCTGGGGGGAGCATCTATGGCTACACCTTC. Protein sequence: CASSEAGGSIYGYTF.